This T cell receptor beta chain was retrieved from a study of cytomegalovirus exposure and HLA in healthy donors. The V gene lost 1 base and the J gene lost 6 bases, with 14 bases spanning the gap. Germline CDR1 is MGHRA and CDR2 is YSYEKL. The CDR3 contains 15 residues. 60 Vbeta and 13 Jbeta primers were used in PCR. Only in-frame clones appear in the TCRdb table, and some are missing; sequencing was by immunoSEQ multiplex PCR. This table has 90,000 or so clones, roughly 82% appearing once. The clonotype originates from a man in his thirties or forties in good health and CMV-seropositive. V usage is TRBV4-1 and J usage is TRBJ2-3; TRBD2 might be the D (5 bases). The sample taken for sequencing was PBMCs. CDR3 in DNA: TGCGCCAGCAGCCAAGTGGGAGAACCCGGGGATACGCAGTATTTT. Protein product: CASSQVGEPGDTQYF.